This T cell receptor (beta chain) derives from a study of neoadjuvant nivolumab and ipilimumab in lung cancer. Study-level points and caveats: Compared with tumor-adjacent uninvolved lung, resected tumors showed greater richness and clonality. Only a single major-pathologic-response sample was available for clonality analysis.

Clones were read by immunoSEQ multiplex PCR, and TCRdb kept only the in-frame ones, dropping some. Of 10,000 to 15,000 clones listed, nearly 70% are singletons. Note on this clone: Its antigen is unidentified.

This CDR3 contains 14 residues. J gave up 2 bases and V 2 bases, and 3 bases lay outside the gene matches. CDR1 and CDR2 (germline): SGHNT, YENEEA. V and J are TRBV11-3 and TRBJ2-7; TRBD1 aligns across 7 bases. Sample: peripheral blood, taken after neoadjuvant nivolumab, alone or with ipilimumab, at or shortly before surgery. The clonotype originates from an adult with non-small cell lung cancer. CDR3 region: CASSLFQGAYEQYF. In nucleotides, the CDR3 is TGTGCCAGCAGCTTATTCCAGGGGGCCTACGAGCAGTACTTC.